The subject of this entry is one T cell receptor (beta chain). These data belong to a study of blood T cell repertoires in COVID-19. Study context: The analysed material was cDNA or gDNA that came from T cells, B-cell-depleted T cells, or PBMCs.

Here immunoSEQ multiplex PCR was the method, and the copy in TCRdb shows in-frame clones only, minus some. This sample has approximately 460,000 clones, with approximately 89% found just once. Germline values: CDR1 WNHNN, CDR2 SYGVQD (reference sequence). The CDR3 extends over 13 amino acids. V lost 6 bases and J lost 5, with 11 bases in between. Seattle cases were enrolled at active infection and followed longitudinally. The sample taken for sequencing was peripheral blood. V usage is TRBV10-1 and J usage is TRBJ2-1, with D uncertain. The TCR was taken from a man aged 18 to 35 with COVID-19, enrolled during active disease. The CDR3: CASSPKPDNEQFF. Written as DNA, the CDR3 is TGCGCCAGCAGCCCTAAACCCGACAATGAGCAGTTCTTC.